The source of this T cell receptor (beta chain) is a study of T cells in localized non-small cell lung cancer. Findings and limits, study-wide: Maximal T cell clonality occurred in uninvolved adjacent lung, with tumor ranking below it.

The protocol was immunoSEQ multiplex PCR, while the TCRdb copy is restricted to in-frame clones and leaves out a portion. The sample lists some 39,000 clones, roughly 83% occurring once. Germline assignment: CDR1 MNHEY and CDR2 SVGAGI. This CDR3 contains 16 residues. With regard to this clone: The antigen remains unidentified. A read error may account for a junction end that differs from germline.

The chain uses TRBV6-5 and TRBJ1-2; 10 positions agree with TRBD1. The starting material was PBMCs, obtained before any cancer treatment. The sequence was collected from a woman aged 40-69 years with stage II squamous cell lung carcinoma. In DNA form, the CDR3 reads TGTGCCAGCAGTTACGGGACAGGGGCCTCTAACTATGGCTGCACCTTC. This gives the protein CASSYGTGASNYGCTF.